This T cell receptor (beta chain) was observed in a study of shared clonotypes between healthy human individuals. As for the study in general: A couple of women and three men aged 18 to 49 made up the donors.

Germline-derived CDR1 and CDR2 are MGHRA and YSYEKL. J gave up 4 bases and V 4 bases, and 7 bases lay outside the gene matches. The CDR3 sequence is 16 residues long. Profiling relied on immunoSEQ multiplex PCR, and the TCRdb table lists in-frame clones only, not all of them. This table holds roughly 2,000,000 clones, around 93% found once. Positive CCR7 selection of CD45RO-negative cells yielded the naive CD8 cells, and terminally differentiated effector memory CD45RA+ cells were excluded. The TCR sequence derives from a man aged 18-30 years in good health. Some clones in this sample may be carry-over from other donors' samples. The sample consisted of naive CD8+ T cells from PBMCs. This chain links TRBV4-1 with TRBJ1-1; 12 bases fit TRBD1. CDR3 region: CASSPLGQGAFTEAFF. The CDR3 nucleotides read TGCGCCAGCAGCCCTCTGGGACAGGGGGCTTTCACTGAAGCTTTCTTT.